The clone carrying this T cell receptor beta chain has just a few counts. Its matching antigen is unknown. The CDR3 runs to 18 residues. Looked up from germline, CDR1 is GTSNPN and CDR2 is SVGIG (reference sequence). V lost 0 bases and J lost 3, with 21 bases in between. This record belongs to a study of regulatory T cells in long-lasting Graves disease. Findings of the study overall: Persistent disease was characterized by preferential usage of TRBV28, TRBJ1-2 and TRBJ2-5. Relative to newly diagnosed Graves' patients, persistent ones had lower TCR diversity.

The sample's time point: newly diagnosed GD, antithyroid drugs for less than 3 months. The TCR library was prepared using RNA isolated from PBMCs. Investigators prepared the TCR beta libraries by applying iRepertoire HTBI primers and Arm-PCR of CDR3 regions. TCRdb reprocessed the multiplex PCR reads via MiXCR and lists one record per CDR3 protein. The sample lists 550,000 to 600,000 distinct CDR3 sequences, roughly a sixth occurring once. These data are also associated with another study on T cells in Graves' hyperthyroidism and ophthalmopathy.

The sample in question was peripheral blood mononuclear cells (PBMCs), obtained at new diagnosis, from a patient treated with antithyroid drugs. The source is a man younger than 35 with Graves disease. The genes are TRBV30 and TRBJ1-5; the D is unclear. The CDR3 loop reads CAWSVRSPGRVINQPQHF. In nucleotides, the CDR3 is TGTGCCTGGAGTGTCCGAAGTCCCGGGCGGGTGATCAATCAGCCCCAGCATTTT.